This entry concerns a single T cell receptor (beta chain). The antigen is unknown. Normal lung sampling was at least 3 cm from the tumour, as distant as possible. The repertoire was sequenced with immunoSEQ multiplex PCR; TCRdb's copy has only in-frame clones and lacks some. The data hold over 7,500 clones, with roughly 77% observed a single time. The sample comes from a study of immune cell composition in non-small cell lung cancer. Germline V lookup: CDR1 SGHAT, CDR2 FQNNGV. This CDR3 is 15 amino acids long. The V and J ends lost 2 bases and 4 bases, in that order; junction bases with no gene match: 5. Study outcomes and limitations: Tumour-reactive clones were not shown to match dominant in vivo tumour clones. Smoking pack-years did not significantly correlate with tumour TCR-beta clonality. Tumour-associated clones >0.5% occurred in roughly 35% of adenocarcinomas, 75% of squamous.

The rearrangement joins TRBV11-2 to TRBJ1-2, with 9 positions matching TRBD1. Sequenced material: non-adjacent lung tissue. The source of this sequence is a human donor with non-small cell lung cancer. CDR3 loop: CASSLRTGVGYGYTF. The CDR3 DNA sequence: TGTGCCAGCAGCTTACGGACAGGGGTGGGCTATGGCTACACCTTC.